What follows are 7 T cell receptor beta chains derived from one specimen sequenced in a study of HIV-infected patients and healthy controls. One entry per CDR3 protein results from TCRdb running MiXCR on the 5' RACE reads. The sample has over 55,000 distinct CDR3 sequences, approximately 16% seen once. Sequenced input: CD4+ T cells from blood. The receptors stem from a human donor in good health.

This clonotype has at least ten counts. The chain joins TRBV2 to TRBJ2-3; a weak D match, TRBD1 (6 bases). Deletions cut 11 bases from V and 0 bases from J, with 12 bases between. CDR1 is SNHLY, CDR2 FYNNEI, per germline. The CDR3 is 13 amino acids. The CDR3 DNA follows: TGTGCCGCCCAGGGGTCTAGCACAGATACGCAGTATTTT. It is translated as CAAQGSSTDTQYF.

CDR3 bases: TGTGCCAGCAGCGCCGGCCGCAGGGCTGAAGCTTTCTTT. Its translation: CASSAGRRAEAFF. J is TRBJ1-1 and V is TRBV7-3; D is possibly TRBD1 (5 bases). This CDR3 is built from 13 residues. Trimming stripped 5 bases from V and 6 bases from J, with 13 bases between. Germline V gene data show CDR1 as SGHTA and CDR2 as FQGTGA.

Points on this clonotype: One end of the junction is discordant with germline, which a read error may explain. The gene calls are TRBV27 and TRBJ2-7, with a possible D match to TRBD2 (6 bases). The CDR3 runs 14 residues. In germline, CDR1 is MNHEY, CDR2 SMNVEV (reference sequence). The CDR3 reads CASARDSVEGSQCF. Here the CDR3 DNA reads TGTGCCAGCGCCCGGGACTCAGTTGAGGGCTCCCAGTGCTTC.

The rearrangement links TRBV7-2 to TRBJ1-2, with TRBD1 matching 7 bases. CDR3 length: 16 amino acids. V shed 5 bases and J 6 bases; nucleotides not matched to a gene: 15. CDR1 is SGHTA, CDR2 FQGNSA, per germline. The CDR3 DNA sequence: TGTGCCAGCAGCGAACGAAAGGGGACAGCCGCCAATGGCTACACCTTC. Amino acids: CASSERKGTAANGYTF.

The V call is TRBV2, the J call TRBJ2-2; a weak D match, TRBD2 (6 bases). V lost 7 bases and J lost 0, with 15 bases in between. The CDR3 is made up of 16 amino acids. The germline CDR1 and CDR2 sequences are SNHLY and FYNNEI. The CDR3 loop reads CASKMEGNPNTGELFF. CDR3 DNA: TGTGCCAGCAAGATGGAGGGGAACCCGAACACCGGGGAGCTGTTTTTT. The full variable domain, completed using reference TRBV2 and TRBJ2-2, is EPEVTQTPSHQVTQMGQEVILRCVPISNHLYFYWYRQILGQKVEFLVSFYNNEISEKSEIFDDQFSVERPDGSNFTLKIRSTKLEDSAMYFCASKMEGNPNTGELFFGEGSRLTVL.

The CDR3 DNA follows: TGTGCCAGCAGTTTACGGACTAGCGGGAGTAGGGCAGATACGCAGTATTTT. This gives the protein CASSLRTSGSRADTQYF. V usage is TRBV28 and J usage is TRBJ2-3; 13 bases are shared with TRBD2. The length of the CDR3 is 17 residues. With 2 bases clipped from V and 4 bases from J, the junction kept 6 bases outside the gene matches. The germline V gene has CDR1 MDHEN and CDR2 SYDVKM. Combining the CDR3 with reference TRBV28 and TRBJ2-3 gives the whole variable domain DVKVTQSSRYLVKRTGEKVFLECVQDMDHENMFWYRQDPGLGLRLIYFSYDVKMKEKGDIPEGYSVSREKKERFSLILESASTNQTSMYLCASSLRTSGSRADTQYFGPGTRLTVL.

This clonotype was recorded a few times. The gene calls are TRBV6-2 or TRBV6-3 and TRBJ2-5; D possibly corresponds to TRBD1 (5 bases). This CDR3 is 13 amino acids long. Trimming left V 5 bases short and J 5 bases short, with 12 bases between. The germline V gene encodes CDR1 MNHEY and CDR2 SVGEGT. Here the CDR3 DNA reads TGTGCCAGCAGTATGACAGATTTGGAGACCCAGTACTTC. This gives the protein CASSMTDLETQYF.